A selection of T cell receptor beta chains follows, all from one sample in a study of shared clonotypes between healthy human individuals. Data came from immunoSEQ multiplex PCR; TCRdb stores just in-frame clones and leaves some out. The repertoire holds about 2.1 million clones, with 93% as singletons. The sequencing input was naive CD8+ T cells from PBMCs. Receptors were obtained from a young man in good health. Some clones in this sample may be carry-over from other donors' samples. Each CDR3 is given with its conserved first and last residue.

v_gene	j_gene	CDR3aa
TRBV10-2	TRBJ1-2	CASTSDRGSNYGYTF
TRBV7-9	TRBJ2-7	CASSTLDNEQYF
TRBV7-3	TRBJ2-3	CASSPGLAGGGSRVDTQYF
TRBV27	TRBJ2-7	CASSLLPGDYEQYF
TRBV4-3	TRBJ2-7	CASSQAYGQEIGGEQYF
TRBV4-2	TRBJ2-1	CASSQEISGRGSGEQFF
TRBV28	TRBJ2-7	CASSLFPSGGSYEQYF
TRBV7-2	TRBJ2-2	CASSLSRGSGELFF
TRBV11-2	TRBJ2-7	CASSLAGGTYEQYF
TRBV11-2	TRBJ2-1	CASSLGLSSYNEQFF
TRBV4-1	TRBJ2-7	CASSQGSSEQYF
TRBV7-2	TRBJ1-2	CASSLALDGYTF
TRBV4-2	TRBJ1-1	CASSPRGANTEAFF
TRBV4-3	TRBJ2-6	CASSQGSTSGANVLTF
TRBV5-1	TRBJ2-1	CASSLIREGPNEQFF
TRBV7-2	TRBJ1-4	CASSPRPEDEKLFF
TRBV15	TRBJ1-1	CATSRPSTGEAFF
TRBV27	TRBJ2-1	CASSTTGAYNEQFF
TRBV7-8	TRBJ2-1	CASSLGLALYNEQFF
TRBV28	TRBJ1-5	CASSVGQLNQPQHF
TRBV5-1	TRBJ2-7	CASSPGTGRAYEQYF
TRBV27	TRBJ1-2	CASSHSPGQFNYGYTF
TRBV5-1	TRBJ2-1	CASSLGLEYNEQFF
TRBV5-4	TRBJ1-2	CASTLGQVYGYTF
TRBV11-3	TRBJ1-5	CASSNGRNQPQHF